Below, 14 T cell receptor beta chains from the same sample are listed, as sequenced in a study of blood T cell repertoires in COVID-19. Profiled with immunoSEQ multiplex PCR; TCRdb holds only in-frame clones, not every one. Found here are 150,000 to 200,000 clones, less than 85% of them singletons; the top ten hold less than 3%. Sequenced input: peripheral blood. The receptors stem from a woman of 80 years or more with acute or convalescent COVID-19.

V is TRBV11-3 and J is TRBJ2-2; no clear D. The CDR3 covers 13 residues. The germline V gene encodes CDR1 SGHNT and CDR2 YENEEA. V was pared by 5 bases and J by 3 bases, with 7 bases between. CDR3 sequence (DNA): TGTGCCAGCAGCCTTCAGGACACCGGGGAGCTGTTTTTT. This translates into CASSLQDTGELFF.

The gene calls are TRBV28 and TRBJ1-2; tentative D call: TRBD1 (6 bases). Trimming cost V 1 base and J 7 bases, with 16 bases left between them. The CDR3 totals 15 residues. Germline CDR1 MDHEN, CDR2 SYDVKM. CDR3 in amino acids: CASSLSGDTLGGYTF. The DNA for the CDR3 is TGTGCCAGCAGTTTATCAGGGGACACCCTGGGTGGCTACACCTTC.

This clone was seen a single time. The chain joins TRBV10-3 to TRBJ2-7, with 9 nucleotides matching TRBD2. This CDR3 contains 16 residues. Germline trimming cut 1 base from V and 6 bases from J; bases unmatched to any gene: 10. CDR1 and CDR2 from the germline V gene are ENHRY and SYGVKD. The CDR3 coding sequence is TGTGCCATCAGTGAGTATAGCGGGAGATCCCTCGGCGAGCAGTACTTC. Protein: CAISEYSGRSLGEQYF.

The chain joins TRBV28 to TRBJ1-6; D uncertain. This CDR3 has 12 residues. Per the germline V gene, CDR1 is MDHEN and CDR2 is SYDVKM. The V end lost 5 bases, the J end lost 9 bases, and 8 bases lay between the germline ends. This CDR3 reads CASSISGSPLHF. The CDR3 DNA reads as TGTGCCAGCAGTATATCGGGTTCACCCCTCCACTTT. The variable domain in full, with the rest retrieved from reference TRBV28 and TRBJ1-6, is DVKVTQSSRYLVKRTGEKVFLECVQDMDHENMFWYRQDPGLGLRLIYFSYDVKMKEKGDIPEGYSVSREKKERFSLILESASTNQTSMYLCASSISGSPLHFGNGTRLTVT.

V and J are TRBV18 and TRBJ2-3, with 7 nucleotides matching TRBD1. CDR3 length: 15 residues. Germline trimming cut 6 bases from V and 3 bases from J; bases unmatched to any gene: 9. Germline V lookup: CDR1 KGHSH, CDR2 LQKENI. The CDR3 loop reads CASSRRQGKTDTQYF. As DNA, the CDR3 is TGTGCCAGCTCGAGACGACAGGGAAAGACAGATACGCAGTATTTT.

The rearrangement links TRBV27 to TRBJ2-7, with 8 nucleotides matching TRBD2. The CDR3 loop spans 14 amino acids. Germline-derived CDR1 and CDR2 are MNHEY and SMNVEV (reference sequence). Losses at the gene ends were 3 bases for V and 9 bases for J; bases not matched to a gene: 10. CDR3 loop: CASSFISGSSVQYF. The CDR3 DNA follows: TGTGCCAGCAGTTTCATCAGCGGGAGTAGCGTGCAGTACTTC.

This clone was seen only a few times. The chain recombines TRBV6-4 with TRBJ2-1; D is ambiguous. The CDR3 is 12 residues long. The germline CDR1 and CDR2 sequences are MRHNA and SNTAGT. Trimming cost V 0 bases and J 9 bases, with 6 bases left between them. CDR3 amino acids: CASSDSAGEQFF. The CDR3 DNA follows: TGTGCCAGCAGTGACTCGGCAGGTGAGCAGTTCTTC.

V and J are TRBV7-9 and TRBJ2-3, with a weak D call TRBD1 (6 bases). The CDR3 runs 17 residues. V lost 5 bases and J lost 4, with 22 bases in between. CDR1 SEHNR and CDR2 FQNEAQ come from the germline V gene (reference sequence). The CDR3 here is CASSQRPLAPGADTQYF. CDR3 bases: TGTGCCAGCAGCCAAAGACCCCTAGCTCCAGGGGCAGATACGCAGTATTTT. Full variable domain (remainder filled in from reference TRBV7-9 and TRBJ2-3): DTGVSQNPRHKITKRGQNVTFRCDPISEHNRLYWYRQTLGQGPEFLTYFQNEAQLEKSRLLSDRFSAERPKGSFSTLEIQRTEQGDSAMYLCASSQRPLAPGADTQYFGPGTRLTVL.

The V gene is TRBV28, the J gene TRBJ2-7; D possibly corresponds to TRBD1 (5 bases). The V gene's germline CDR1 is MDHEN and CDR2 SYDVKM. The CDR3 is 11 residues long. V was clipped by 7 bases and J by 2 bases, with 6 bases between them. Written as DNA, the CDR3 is TGTGCCAGCATGACAGCCTACGAGCAGTACTTC. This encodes CASMTAYEQYF. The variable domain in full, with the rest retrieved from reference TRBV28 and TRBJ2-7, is DVKVTQSSRYLVKRTGEKVFLECVQDMDHENMFWYRQDPGLGLRLIYFSYDVKMKEKGDIPEGYSVSREKKERFSLILESASTNQTSMYLCASMTAYEQYFGPGTRLTVT.

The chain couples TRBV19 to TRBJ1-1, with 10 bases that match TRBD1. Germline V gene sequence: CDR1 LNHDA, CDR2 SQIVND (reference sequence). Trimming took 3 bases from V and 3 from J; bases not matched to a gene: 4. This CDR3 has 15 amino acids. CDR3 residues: CASSMGTGEHTEAFF. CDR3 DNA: TGTGCCAGTAGTATGGGGACAGGGGAGCACACTGAAGCTTTCTTT.

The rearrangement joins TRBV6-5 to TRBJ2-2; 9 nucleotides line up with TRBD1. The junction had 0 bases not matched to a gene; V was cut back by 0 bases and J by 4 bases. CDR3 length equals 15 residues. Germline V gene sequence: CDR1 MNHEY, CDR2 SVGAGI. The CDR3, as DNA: TGTGCCAGCAGTTACTCGACAGGGGGCACCGGGGAGCTGTTTTTT. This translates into CASSYSTGGTGELFF.

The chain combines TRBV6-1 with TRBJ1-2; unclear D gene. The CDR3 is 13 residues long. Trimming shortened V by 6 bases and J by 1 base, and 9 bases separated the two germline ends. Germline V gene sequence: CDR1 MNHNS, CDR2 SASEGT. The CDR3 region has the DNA TGTGCCAGCAGCACGGAGGTTAACTATGGCTACACCTTC. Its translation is CASSTEVNYGYTF.

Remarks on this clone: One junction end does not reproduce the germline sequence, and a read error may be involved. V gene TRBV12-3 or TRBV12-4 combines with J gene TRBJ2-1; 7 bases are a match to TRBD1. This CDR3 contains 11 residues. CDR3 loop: CASITRGLLIF. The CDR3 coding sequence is TGTGCCAGCATCACAAGGGGGCTCCTGATCTTC.

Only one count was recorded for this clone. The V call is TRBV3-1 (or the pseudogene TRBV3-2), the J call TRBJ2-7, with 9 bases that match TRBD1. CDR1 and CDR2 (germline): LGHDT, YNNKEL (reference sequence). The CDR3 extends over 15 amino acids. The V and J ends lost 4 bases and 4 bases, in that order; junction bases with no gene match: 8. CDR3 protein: CASSPPGQGLYEQYF. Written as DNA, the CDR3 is TGTGCCAGCAGCCCCCCGGGACAGGGTTTATACGAGCAGTACTTC.